The TCR beta chain under discussion was sequenced for a study of blood T cell repertoires in COVID-19. Original processing notes: From reference gene primer amplification, estimates of nucleated cell counts were derived. TCRdb's copy holds only in-frame clones and misses some; the assay was immunoSEQ multiplex PCR. For V, J and clone size, that table is used; D and trimming come from the DNA. Of fewer than 200,000 clones listed, 75% to 95% are singletons. This clone was counted a few times. This CDR3 region has 13 residues. Germline V gives CDR1 LNHDA, CDR2 SQIVND (reference sequence). The V end lost 7 bases, the J end lost 7 bases, and 11 bases lay between the germline ends.

This rearrangement joins TRBV19 to TRBJ1-6; tentatively, D is TRBD1 (5 bases). Sequenced: peripheral blood. The sequence came from a middle-aged man with acute or convalescent COVID-19. CDR3 protein: CASTRGNNSPLHF. The CDR3 DNA sequence: TGTGCCAGTACAAGGGGAAACAATTCACCCCTCCACTTT.